The clone carrying this TCR beta chain appeared once. A read error may explain this, as a much larger clone is one base away. These data are taken from a study of kidney transplant recipient with SARS-CoV-2 infection. TCRdb re-called the reads with MiXCR, one entry per CDR3 protein. The data hold approximately 240,000 distinct CDR3 sequences, with 29% observed a single time. The CDR3 covers 14 residues. CDR1 and CDR2 (germline): SQVTM, ANQGSEA. This TCR was recovered from a male patient in his thirties who had COVID-19 and was a kidney transplant recipient. The graft donor may account for some of the T cells. The rearrangement links TRBV29-1 to TRBJ2-7, with 10 positions matching TRBD1. Sequenced material: a blood sample, taken at baseline and between days 110 and 120 from a kidney transplant recipient. This CDR3 is CSARQGANSCEQYF. The CDR3 coding sequence is TGCAGCGCCAGACAGGGGGCGAATTCCTGCGAGCAGTACTTC.